One and the same sample provided the 18 T cell receptor beta chains below, sequenced in a study of T-cell memory formation after mild COVID-19. MiXCR, applied by TCRdb to the 5' RACE reads, yields one record per CDR3 protein. The table records over 10,000 distinct CDR3 sequences, roughly 15% of them present only once. Sequencing was done on a sample of PBMCs or a T cell subset sorted from them (not recorded which). These receptors came from a man between 18 and 29 years old who had mild COVID-19 (a few samples of this study predate the infection). Cell type and time point are not known.

About this clonotype itself: This may be a read error, as it is one base from a much larger clone. The chain is built from TRBV5-1 and TRBJ1-5; possible D gene TRBD1, 6 bases. This CDR3 region has 13 residues. CDR1 SGHRS and CDR2 YFSETQ come from the germline V gene. The CDR3 DNA is TGCGCCAGCAGCGGACAGCCAGATCATCCCCAGCATTTT. The encoded protein is CASSGQPDHPQHF.

In its sample, this clonotype was seen many times. The rearrangement uses TRBV6-2 or TRBV6-3 and TRBJ2-7, with TRBD1 matching over 9 bases. Germline V lookup: CDR1 MNHEY, CDR2 SVGEGT. The CDR3 sequence is 15 residues long. Trimming at V came to 6 bases and at J to 2 bases, leaving 8 bases not matched to a gene. CDR3 amino acids: CASSLGQGPTYEQYV. The CDR3, as DNA: TGTGCCAGCAGCCTCGGACAGGGGCCAACCTACGAGCAGTACGTC.

The chain uses TRBV3-1 and TRBJ2-1; D is unclear. The CDR3 length is 12 residues. V gave up 4 bases and J gave up 3 bases, with 4 bases separating them. Germline lookup yields CDR1 LGHDT and CDR2 YNNKEL (reference sequence). The CDR3 nucleotides read TGTGCCAGCAGCCCGCGCTACAATGAGCAGTTCTTC. This codes for CASSPRYNEQFF.

Note on this clonotype: A much larger clone differs by one base, so this may be a read error. The chain is built from TRBV9 and TRBJ1-1; D call uncertain. The CDR3 sequence is 12 residues long. CDR1 is SGDLS and CDR2 is YYNGEE in the germline V gene. This CDR3 is CASSPPGPEALF. The DNA for the CDR3 is TGTGCCAGCAGCCCTCCAGGACCTGAAGCTTTATTT.

This clonotype came up many times. In nucleotides, the CDR3 is TGTGCCAGCAGTGGGGATGGGGACAATGAGCAGTTCTTC. It yields the protein CASSGDGDNEQFF. The chain has TRBV2 and TRBJ2-1; D gene unclear. Trimming took 4 bases from V and 5 from J, leaving 9 bases between them. The germline CDR1 and CDR2 sequences are SNHLY and FYNNEI. The CDR3 runs 13 residues.

The chain couples TRBV6-5 to TRBJ1-1; tentatively, D is TRBD1 (6 bases). The CDR3 consists of 12 residues. CDR1 is MNHEY and CDR2 is SVGAGI in the germline V gene. Trimming removed 8 bases from V and 4 bases from J, with 11 bases in between. CDR3: CASAQGSTEAFF. In DNA form, the CDR3 reads TGTGCCAGCGCACAGGGATCCACTGAAGCTTTCTTT.

This clonotype was counted many times. The genes are TRBV7-9 and TRBJ2-7, with 9 bases that match TRBD2. V was pared by 5 bases and J by 1 base, with 12 bases of the junction left unmatched. Germline CDR1 SEHNR, CDR2 FQNEAQ (reference sequence). This CDR3 has 17 amino acids. The CDR3: CASSPNPISGGSYEQYV. In nucleotides, the CDR3 is TGTGCCAGCAGCCCCAACCCTATTAGCGGGGGATCCTACGAGCAGTACGTC.

The chain recombines TRBV5-1 with TRBJ2-1, with 13 bases fitting TRBD2. The ends lost 3 bases at V and 0 bases at J; junction bases unmatched: 6. This CDR3 is 18 amino acids long. Germline V gene lookup returns CDR1 SGHRS and CDR2 YFSETQ. CDR3 amino acids: CASSSGLAGVSSYNEQFF. In DNA form, the CDR3 reads TGCGCCAGCAGCTCTGGACTAGCGGGGGTGAGCTCCTACAATGAGCAGTTCTTC.

V usage is TRBV29-1 and J usage is TRBJ2-7, with 9 bases lining up with TRBD1. This CDR3 spans 15 amino acids. V shed 7 bases, J shed 3 bases, and the junction held 13 bases outside the gene matches. Germline CDR1 is SQVTM and CDR2 is ANQGSEA. The CDR3 here is CSALSRDRDLYEQYF. CDR3 nucleotides: TGCAGCGCCCTCTCTCGGGACAGGGACCTCTACGAGCAGTACTTC.

This clonotype was counted at least ten times. V is TRBV7-9 and J is TRBJ2-1; D is undetermined. Germline V gives CDR1 SEHNR, CDR2 FQNEAQ (reference sequence). Trimming shortened V by 3 bases and J by 7 bases, and 10 bases separated the two germline ends. This CDR3 has 13 amino acids. CDR3 nucleotides: TGTGCCAGCAGCTTGGCTCATTGGAATGAGCAGTTCTTC. Its translation: CASSLAHWNEQFF.

This clonotype was counted ten times or more. The genes are TRBV5-1 and TRBJ2-5, with TRBD2 matching over 14 bases. J lost 4 bases, V lost 4 bases, and 6 bases had no gene match. The CDR3 covers 16 residues. Germline assignment: CDR1 SGHRS and CDR2 YFSETQ. The CDR3 loop is CASSPGLAGGSETQYF. CDR3 DNA sequence: TGCGCCAGCAGCCCCGGACTAGCGGGGGGTTCAGAGACCCAGTACTTC. The variable domain in full, completed from reference TRBV5-1 and TRBJ2-5, reads KAGVTQTPRYLIKTRGQQVTLSCSPISGHRSVSWYQQTPGQGLQFLFEYFSETQRNKGNFPGRFSGRQFSNSRSEMNVSTLELGDSALYLCASSPGLAGGSETQYFGPGTRLLVL.

This clonotype occurred many times. J is TRBJ2-7 and V is TRBV12-3 or TRBV12-4; D perhaps matches TRBD1 (6 bases). The CDR3 has 13 amino acids. V lost 6 bases to trimming and J lost 6 bases, with 15 bases between them. CDR3 sequence: CASSRVGAREQYV. The DNA for the CDR3 is TGTGCCAGCAGCCGAGTGGGGGCGCGCGAGCAGTACGTC.

This clonotype showed up many times. The chain employs TRBV3-1 and TRBJ2-5; TRBD2 might be the D (7 bases). The V end lost 8 bases, the J end lost 5 bases, and 21 bases lay between the germline ends. Germline CDR1 LGHDT, CDR2 YNNKEL (reference sequence). The CDR3 has 15 amino acids. Written as DNA, the CDR3 is TGTGCCAGCCGCTTCGGGGGGCGACGAGACGAGACCCAGTACTTC. Encoded protein: CASRFGGRRDETQYF.

This clonotype occurred many times. This chain's CDR3 is CATSRSSGTSGVYEQYV. The CDR3 coding sequence is TGTGCCACCAGCAGATCCTCCGGGACTAGCGGGGTTTACGAGCAGTACGTC. The V and J genes are TRBV15 and TRBJ2-7; TRBD2 matches 13 bases. Germline V gives CDR1 LNHNV, CDR2 YYDKDF (reference sequence). Trimming at V came to 2 bases and at J to 4 bases, leaving 8 bases not matched to a gene. The CDR3 totals 17 residues.

Many counts were recorded for this clonotype. CDR3 protein: CSAIDRGQLEAFF. The CDR3, as DNA: TGCAGTGCTATCGACAGGGGGCAGCTTGAAGCTTTCTTT. The gene calls are TRBV20-1 and TRBJ1-1; TRBD1 aligns across 10 bases. The germline V gene encodes CDR1 DFQATT and CDR2 SNEGSKA (reference sequence). V dropped 4 bases and J dropped 7; count of bases not matched to a gene: 6. The CDR3 loop spans 13 amino acids.

In its sample, this clonotype was seen many times. The rearrangement uses TRBV18 and TRBJ2-6; no clear D. This CDR3 contains 14 residues. Trimming took off 0 bases at V and 5 bases at J, with 5 bases between the two ends. Germline CDR1 reads KGHSH; CDR2 reads LQKENI. In DNA form, the CDR3 reads TGTGCCAGCTCACCACCGCCCCGGGCCAACGTCCTGACTTTC. It is translated as CASSPPPRANVLTF.

This clonotype has only a few counts. The chain is built from TRBV6-5 and TRBJ2-5; TRBD1 matches at 7 bases. There are 15 residues in the CDR3. Looked up from germline, CDR1 is MNHEY and CDR2 is SVGAGI. Trimming at V came to 0 bases and at J to 2 bases, leaving 3 bases not matched to a gene. This CDR3 reads CASSYSLGQQETQYF. CDR3 sequence (DNA): TGTGCCAGCAGTTACTCGTTGGGACAGCAAGAGACCCAGTACTTC.

The chain recombines TRBV11-2 with TRBJ2-7; the D is unclear. This CDR3 has 14 residues. The germline V gene encodes CDR1 SGHAT and CDR2 FQNNGV. V lost 5 bases, J lost 1 base, and 12 bases lay in between. The CDR3: CASSDKMGSYEQYV. The CDR3, as DNA: TGTGCCAGCAGCGACAAGATGGGATCCTACGAGCAGTACGTC.